Listed below are T cell receptor beta chains from one sample, sequenced in a study of T cells in Graves' hyperthyroidism and ophthalmopathy. TCRdb reprocessed the multiplex PCR reads via MiXCR and lists one record per CDR3 protein. The table lists fewer than 400,000 distinct CDR3 sequences, 20% to 25% of them singletons, with around 70% in the top ten. The sample taken for sequencing was blood. The receptors here all came from a man aged 45-60 years with Graves' hyperthyroidism. Both conserved end residues are part of each CDR3. A D gene is named only where the DNA matches it firmly. Not every row has a clone size; where given, it reads once, few, many or a size class.

abundance	v_gene	d_gene	j_gene	CDR3aa	CDR3nt
few	TRBV20-1	NA	TRBJ1-2	CSVGEDYGYTF	TGCAGTGTGGGCGAGGACTATGGCTACACCTTC
NA	TRBV19	NA	TRBJ1-5	CASSTDSGRGQPQHF	TGTGCCAGTAGTACCGATTCAGGACGAGGGCAGCCCCAGCATTTT
few	TRBV11-2	TRBD2	TRBJ2-2	CASSNRPGLANTGELFF	TGTGCCAGCAGCAACCGCCCGGGACTAGCGAACACCGGGGAGCTGTTTTTT
NA	TRBV10-1	NA	TRBJ2-1	CASSHPDRQEYNEQFF	TGCGCCAGCAGTCACCCCGACAGGCAGGAGTACAATGAGCAGTTCTTC
NA	TRBV12-5	NA	TRBJ1-2	CASGQTGGGPGEGYTF	TGTGCTAGTGGCCAAACCGGGGGCGGCCCGGGGGAAGGCTACACCTTC
few	TRBV29-1	TRBD1	TRBJ1-6	CSVKEGAKGSPLHF	TGCAGCGTTAAAGAGGGGGCCAAGGGATCACCCCTCCACTTT
NA	TRBV19	NA	TRBJ1-1	CASSIYNTMAPQAFF	TGTGCCAGTAGTATATACAACACCATGGCCCCCCAAGCTTTCTTT
many	TRBV12-3/TRBV12-4	TRBD2	TRBJ2-7	CASSRGSGTSTNEQYF	TGTGCCAGCAGCCGGGGGTCGGGGACTAGCACCAACGAGCAGTACTTC
few	TRBV12-3/TRBV12-4	TRBD2	TRBJ2-2	CASSFAGGYTGELFF	TGTGCCAGCAGTTTTGCGGGAGGGTACACCGGGGAGCTGTTTTTT
NA	TRBV30	NA	TRBJ2-5	CAWSVVGTIQETQYF	TGTGCCTGGAGTGTAGTAGGAACCATACAAGAGACCCAGTACTTC
NA	TRBV5-1	NA	TRBJ2-3	CASSGGLTGTDTQYF	TGCGCCAGCAGCGGGGGACTCACCGGCACAGATACGCAGTATTTT
many	TRBV18	NA	TRBJ2-5	CASSPNREAETQYF	TGTGCCAGCTCACCAAACAGGGAAGCAGAGACCCAGTACTTC
few	TRBV5-1	TRBD2	TRBJ2-3	CASSWTSGSADTQYF	TGCGCCAGCAGCTGGACTAGCGGGAGCGCAGATACGCAGTATTTT
NA	TRBV5-1	NA	TRBJ2-2	CATTRGTNTGELFF	TGCGCCACCACTAGAGGGACGAACACCGGGGAGCTGTTTTTT
many	TRBV9	TRBD2	TRBJ2-7	CASSVGDYLYEQYF	TGTGCCAGCAGCGTAGGGGACTATCTCTACGAGCAGTACTTC
many	TRBV2	NA	TRBJ2-1	CASSERGASSYNEQFF	TGTGCCAGCAGTGAAAGGGGAGCTAGCTCCTACAATGAGCAGTTCTTC
NA	TRBV7-2	TRBD1	TRBJ2-2	CASSSGTGANTGELFF	TGTGCCAGCAGCTCCGGGACAGGGGCGAACACCGGGGAGCTGTTTTTT
few	TRBV18	TRBD2	TRBJ2-4	CASSPGLAGEGYIQYF	TGTGCCAGCTCACCGGGACTAGCGGGAGAGGGGTACATTCAGTACTTC
few	TRBV2	NA	TRBJ2-1	CASSASGSYNEQFF	TGTGCCAGCAGTGCCAGCGGCTCCTACAATGAGCAGTTCTTC
NA	TRBV3-1	NA	TRBJ2-5	CASSPGVVTQETQYF	TGTGCCAGCAGCCCAGGGGTGGTCACCCAAGAGACCCAGTACTTC
few	TRBV6-1	NA	TRBJ1-2	CASSEVYGYTF	TGTGCCAGCAGTGAAGTTTATGGCTACACCTTC
many	TRBV11-2	NA	TRBJ2-1	CASSLEAGYYNEQFF	TGTGCCAGCAGCTTAGAGGCGGGCTATTACAATGAGCAGTTCTTC
many	TRBV7-9	NA	TRBJ2-7	CASSFGDEQYF	TGTGCCAGCAGCTTTGGGGACGAGCAGTACTTC
NA	TRBV30	NA	TRBJ2-7	CAWSRGGGGAYEQYF	TGTGCCTGGAGTCGGGGAGGGGGGGGCGCCTACGAGCAGTACTTC
few	TRBV10-3	TRBD2	TRBJ2-5	CAISERDSGRSMETQYF	TGTGCCATCAGTGAACGGGATAGCGGGAGGTCTATGGAGACCCAGTACTTC
few	TRBV19	TRBD1	TRBJ2-7	CASSIGQGFEQYF	TGTGCCAGTAGTATAGGACAGGGGTTCGAGCAGTACTTC
few	TRBV20-1	TRBD2	TRBJ2-1	CSARELGWGGNEQFF	TGCAGTGCTAGAGAGCTGGGTTGGGGGGGCAATGAGCAGTTCTTC
NA	TRBV5-1	TRBD2	TRBJ2-7	CASSWAWEGYGNEQYF	TGCGCCAGCAGCTGGGCTTGGGAGGGTTATGGAAACGAGCAGTACTTC
NA	TRBV5-1	TRBD1	TRBJ1-5	CASSAQGDDQPQHF	TGCGCCAGCAGCGCACAGGGGGACGATCAGCCCCAGCATTTT
NA	TRBV19	NA	TRBJ1-1	CASSTYRVGGTEAFF	TGTGCCAGTAGTACATACAGGGTAGGAGGAACTGAAGCTTTCTTT
few	TRBV7-9	NA	TRBJ2-7	CASSLTFGTQSYEQYF	TGTGCCAGCAGCTTAACATTTGGGACACAATCCTACGAGCAGTACTTC
few	TRBV9	TRBD2	TRBJ2-7	CASSVAPTSGGFYEQYF	TGTGCCAGCAGCGTAGCCCCCACTAGCGGGGGGTTCTACGAGCAGTACTTC
few	TRBV20-1	NA	TRBJ1-2	CSAGRVGGYGYTF	TGCAGTGCTGGCAGGGTCGGGGGATATGGCTACACCTTC
many	TRBV20-1	NA	TRBJ2-5	CSARDSRWETQYF	TGCAGTGCTAGAGATAGTAGGTGGGAGACCCAGTACTTC
NA	TRBV11-2	NA	TRBJ1-2	CASSLEFGTLYGYTF	TGTGCCAGCAGCTTAGAGTTTGGGACACTCTATGGCTACACCTTC
many	TRBV11-2	TRBD2	TRBJ2-1	CASSSRTSGNNEQFF	TGTGCCAGCAGCTCCCGGACTAGCGGGAACAATGAGCAGTTCTTC
NA	TRBV6-1	TRBD1	TRBJ1-2	CASRDPGQGAGYTF	TGTGCCAGCAGAGATCCCGGACAGGGGGCTGGCTACACCTTC
many	TRBV6-1	TRBD1	TRBJ2-2	CASSLQGAPGELFF	TGTGCCAGCAGCCTACAGGGGGCGCCCGGGGAGCTGTTTTTT
few	TRBV11-2	TRBD1	TRBJ1-1	CASSKQTGGVTEAFF	TGTGCCAGCAGCAAGCAGACAGGGGGCGTCACTGAAGCTTTCTTT
NA	TRBV2	NA	TRBJ2-2	CASSSLDTGELFF	TGTGCCAGCAGTAGTCTAGACACCGGGGAGCTGTTTTTT